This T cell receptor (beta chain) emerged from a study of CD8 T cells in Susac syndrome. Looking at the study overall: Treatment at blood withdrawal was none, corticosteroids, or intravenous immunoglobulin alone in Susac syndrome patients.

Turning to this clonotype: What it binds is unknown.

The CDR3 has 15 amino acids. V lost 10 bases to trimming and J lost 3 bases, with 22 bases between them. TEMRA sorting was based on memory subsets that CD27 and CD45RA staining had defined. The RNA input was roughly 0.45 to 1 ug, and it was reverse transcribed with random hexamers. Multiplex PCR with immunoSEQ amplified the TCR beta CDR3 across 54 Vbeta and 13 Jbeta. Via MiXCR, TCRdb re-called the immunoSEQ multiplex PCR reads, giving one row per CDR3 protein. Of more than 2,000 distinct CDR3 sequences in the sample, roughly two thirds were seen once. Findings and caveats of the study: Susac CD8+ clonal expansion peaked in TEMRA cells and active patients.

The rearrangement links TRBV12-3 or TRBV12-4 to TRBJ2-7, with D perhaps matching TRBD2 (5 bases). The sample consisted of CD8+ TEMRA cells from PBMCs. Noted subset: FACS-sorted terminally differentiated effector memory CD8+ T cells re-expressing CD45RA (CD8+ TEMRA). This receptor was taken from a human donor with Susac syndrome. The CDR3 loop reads CANGLAWESIYEQYF. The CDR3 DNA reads TGTGCCAACGGGTTAGCGTGGGAGAGTATCTACGAGCAGTACTTC.